One TCR beta chain is described in this entry. Per the study methods: Using reference gene primer amplification, nucleated cell counts were estimated. Method: immunoSEQ multiplex PCR; TCRdb's copy keeps in-frame clones and lacks some. V, J and clone size reflect that table, while D and trimming were determined from the DNA. Of 300,000 to 350,000 clones in the sample, roughly 90% were seen once. The data derive from a study of blood T cell repertoires in COVID-19. For the study at large: Samples of COVID-19 (acute and convalescent) were obtained from the United States, Italy and Spain. The cDNA or gDNA used as material had been derived from T cells, B-cell-depleted T cells, or PBMCs.

The CDR3 totals 15 residues. The Seattle patients joined while their infection was active and were tracked longitudinally afterward. This clonotype was obtained from a woman aged 70-85 years with COVID-19, enrolled during active disease. This chain joins TRBV12-2 and TRBJ2-7; the table gives TRBD1 as D, unverified against the DNA. TRBV12-2 is a listed pseudogene. The sequenced sample was peripheral blood. The CDR3 region has the DNA TGTGCAAGTCGCTTAGACGGACAGGGACCCTACGAGCAGTACTTC. Amino acids: CASRLDGQGPYEQYF.